This TCR beta chain was found in a study of Graves' ophthalmopathy and Graves' hyperthyroidism. The CDR3 covers 13 residues. Trimming stripped 11 bases from V and 7 bases from J, with 20 bases between. Per the germline V gene, CDR1 is MNHEY and CDR2 is SVGEGT. Scientists amplified the TCR beta CDR3 regions from RNA transcripts. The workflow started with a first-round RT-PCR run with HTBI primers and then moved on to a second-round multiplex PCR. TCRdb fed the multiplex PCR reads into MiXCR, producing one record per CDR3 protein. Of 300,000 to 400,000 distinct CDR3 sequences listed, 15% to 20% are singletons. This clonotype was counted at least ten times.

The clonotype was recovered from an adult man with Graves' ophthalmopathy. The chain joins TRBV6-2 or TRBV6-3 to TRBJ1-2; D call uncertain. Sequencing was performed on peripheral blood. The CDR3 spells CACTVRSRGGYTF. The DNA for the CDR3 is TGTGCCTGCACGGTCCGATCTCGCGGTGGCTACACCTTC.